The 32 T cell receptor beta chains in this list originate from one sample, sequenced in a study of cytomegalovirus exposure and HLA in healthy donors. The PCR used 60 Vbeta and 13 Jbeta primers. This table comes from immunoSEQ multiplex PCR, and its TCRdb copy is limited to in-frame clones, with some not included. This sample has more than 95,000 clones, with 74% found just once. Sequencing was performed on PBMCs. These TCRs come from a woman in her forties or fifties in good health and CMV-seropositive.

The J gene is TRBJ2-7, the V gene TRBV5-4, with 7 bases that match TRBD1. Trimming at V came to 2 bases and at J to 8 bases, leaving 10 bases not matched to a gene. In germline, CDR1 is SGHNT, CDR2 YYREEE (reference sequence). The CDR3 is made up of 14 amino acids. CDR3 residues: CASSLEGARFKQYF. Written as DNA, the CDR3 is TGTGCCAGCAGCTTAGAGGGGGCGCGGTTTAAGCAGTACTTC. Together with reference TRBV5-4 and TRBJ2-7, the CDR3 gives the full variable domain: ETGVTQSPTHLIKTRGQQVTLRCSSQSGHNTVSWYQQALGQGPQFIFQYYREEENGRGNFPPRFSGLQFPNYSSELNVNALELDDSALYLCASSLEGARFKQYFGPGTRLTVT.

This chain connects TRBV11-2 to TRBJ2-2; TRBD1 matches at 7 bases. Trimming at V came to 4 bases and at J to 6 bases, leaving 8 bases not matched to a gene. This CDR3 spans 15 amino acids. Germline CDR1 and CDR2: SGHAT and FQNNGV. This CDR3 is CASSSNRGSSGELFF. In DNA, the CDR3 is TGTGCCAGCAGCTCCAACAGGGGTTCCTCCGGGGAGCTGTTTTTT. Variable domain in full (rest from reference TRBV11-2 and TRBJ2-2): EAGVAQSPRYKIIEKRQSVAFWCNPISGHATLYWYQQILGQGPKLLIQFQNNGVVDDSQLPKDRFSAERLKGVDSTLKIQPAKLEDSAVYLCASSSNRGSSGELFFGEGSRLTVL.

The V call is TRBV14, the J call TRBJ2-3, with D maybe TRBD1 (6 bases). Trimming shortened V by 1 base and J by 4 bases, and 6 bases separated the two germline ends. This CDR3 region has 13 residues. The germline V gene has CDR1 SGHDN and CDR2 FVKESK. The CDR3 DNA reads as TGTGCCAGCAGCCAAGCAGGGGCAGATACGCAGTATTTT. It is translated as CASSQAGADTQYF.

The rearrangement uses TRBV9 and TRBJ2-7, with TRBD2 matching over 7 bases. Losses at the gene ends were 4 bases for V and 4 bases for J; bases not matched to a gene: 11. This CDR3 spans 15 amino acids. The germline V gene has CDR1 SGDLS and CDR2 YYNGEE. In DNA form, the CDR3 reads TGTGCCAGCAGCTACGGGGGAGGGATAGGATACGAGCAGTACTTC. Protein product: CASSYGGGIGYEQYF.

V gene TRBV4-1 combines with J gene TRBJ2-3; TRBD2 matches at 8 bases. This CDR3 comprises 17 residues. Germline V gives CDR1 MGHRA, CDR2 YSYEKL. With V trimmed by 1 base and J by 0 bases, 6 bases remained unmatched. The CDR3 spells CASSQGSSGSSTDTQYF. Written as DNA, the CDR3 is TGCGCCAGCAGCCAAGGTTCAAGCGGGAGTAGCACAGATACGCAGTATTTT.

The rearrangement uses TRBV7-9 and TRBJ1-1, with D possibly matching TRBD1 (5 bases). The CDR3 spans 15 residues. Trimming shortened V by 1 base and J by 1 base, and 10 bases separated the two germline ends. The germline gives CDR1 SEHNR, CDR2 FQNEAQ (reference sequence). The CDR3 loop is CASSLVLGPNTEAFF. The CDR3 DNA follows: TGTGCCAGCAGCTTAGTATTGGGGCCGAACACTGAAGCTTTCTTT.

The rearrangement uses TRBV6-1 and TRBJ2-3; the match to TRBD2 covers 10 bases. V shed 6 bases, J shed 6 bases, and the junction held 9 bases outside the gene matches. Germline values: CDR1 MNHNS, CDR2 SASEGT. This CDR3 comprises 15 residues. The CDR3 region is CASSLPAGGRDTQYF. CDR3 DNA: TGTGCCAGCAGCCTACCAGCGGGGGGGAGGGATACGCAGTATTTT.

The rearrangement uses TRBV14 and TRBJ2-2; 7 nucleotides agree with TRBD1. Per the germline V gene, CDR1 is SGHDN and CDR2 is FVKESK. This CDR3 is built from 20 residues. Trimming removed 0 bases from V and 0 bases from J; junction bases left unmatched: 13. CDR3 sequence: CASSQDLKQGFRTNTGELFF. CDR3 in DNA: TGTGCCAGCAGCCAAGATTTAAAACAGGGGTTCAGGACGAACACCGGGGAGCTGTTTTTT. Full variable domain (missing parts from reference TRBV14 and TRBJ2-2): EAGVTQFPSHSVIEKGQTVTLRCDPISGHDNLYWYRRVMGKEIKFLLHFVKESKQDESGMPNNRFLAERTGGTYSTLKVQPAELEDSGVYFCASSQDLKQGFRTNTGELFFGEGSRLTVL.

As to this clone: A junction boundary mismatches the germline segment, possibly from a read error. V and J are TRBV7-9 and TRBJ1-6; D perhaps matches TRBD1 (5 bases). The V gene's germline CDR1 is SEHNR and CDR2 FQNEAQ (reference sequence). The CDR3 loop spans 14 amino acids. The CDR3 region has the DNA TGTTCCAGCAGCTTAGGAACAGGAGTGTCACCCCTCCACTTT. This gives the protein CSSSLGTGVSPLHF.

The V call is TRBV4-3, the J call TRBJ2-2, with 8 bases fitting TRBD2. With 1 base clipped from V and 8 bases from J, the junction kept 6 bases outside the gene matches. CDR1 and CDR2 from the germline V gene are LGHNA and YSLEER. The CDR3 runs 15 residues. CDR3 region: CASSQVVRGGGELFF. CDR3 nucleotides: TGCGCCAGCAGCCAAGTAGTCCGGGGGGGAGGGGAGCTGTTTTTT.

This rearrangement joins TRBV25-1 to TRBJ2-1; D is possibly TRBD1 (5 bases). The CDR3 has 13 residues. The germline V gene encodes CDR1 MGHDK and CDR2 SYGVNS. Trimming stripped 2 bases from V and 13 bases from J, with 15 bases between. The CDR3 region has the DNA TGTGCCAGCAGTGAAGTAGGACATTCTTCTCAGTTCTTC. It encodes CASSEVGHSSQFF.

This chain connects TRBV19 to TRBJ2-5; no clear D. Germline CDR1 and CDR2: LNHDA and SQIVND (reference sequence). The CDR3 totals 15 residues. V was cut by 7 bases and J by 5 bases, with 20 bases left in between. The CDR3 DNA follows: TGTGCCAGTAAGCCCCCCGGGTCCCCATGGGAGACCCAGTACTTC. Protein: CASKPPGSPWETQYF.

The V and J genes are TRBV7-8 and TRBJ1-2; 9 nucleotides agree with TRBD1. The CDR3 has 13 residues. With 6 bases clipped from V and 2 bases from J, the junction kept 1 base outside the gene matches. CDR1 SGHVS and CDR2 FQNEAQ come from the germline V gene. The CDR3 nucleotides read TGTGCCAGCAGTGGGACAGGGAACTATGGCTACACCTTC. As protein: CASSGTGNYGYTF.

The chain combines TRBV7-9 with TRBJ2-7; a possible D gene is TRBD2 (5 bases). Germline V gives CDR1 SEHNR, CDR2 FQNEAQ (reference sequence). V was trimmed by 5 bases and J by 9 bases, leaving 17 bases between them. The CDR3 runs 13 residues. Here the CDR3 reads CASSAPRVLAQYF. The CDR3, as DNA: TGTGCCAGCAGCGCTCCGCGGGTCCTGGCGCAGTACTTC.

The rearrangement joins TRBV6-5 to TRBJ1-2; D not resolved. CDR1 is MNHEY, CDR2 SVGAGI, per germline. The CDR3 sequence is 16 residues long. V was clipped by 0 bases and J by 3 bases, with 14 bases between them. The CDR3: CASSYSIANGHYGYTF. Written as DNA, the CDR3 is TGTGCCAGCAGTTACTCGATAGCGAACGGCCACTATGGCTACACCTTC.

The J gene is TRBJ1-2, the V gene TRBV9; no reliable D call. Germline lookup yields CDR1 SGDLS and CDR2 YYNGEE. V was shortened by 1 base and J by 2 bases, with 12 bases between the two germline ends. The CDR3 is made up of 15 amino acids. This chain's CDR3 is CASSVPSAGNYGYTF. As DNA, the CDR3 is TGTGCCAGCAGCGTACCCTCTGCCGGGAACTATGGCTACACCTTC.

The V gene is TRBV5-1, the J gene TRBJ1-2, with 8 nucleotides matching TRBD1. CDR1 and CDR2 from the germline V gene are SGHRS and YFSETQ. V gave up 3 bases and J gave up 2 bases; unmatched junction bases: 3. This CDR3 is built from 14 residues. CDR3 sequence (DNA): TGCGCCAGCAGCTGGGGACAGGCGAACTATGGCTACACCTTC. Its translation: CASSWGQANYGYTF.

The rearrangement uses TRBV18 and TRBJ1-2; perhaps TRBD1 as D (5 bases). Trimming removed 6 bases from V and 8 bases from J, with 16 bases in between. This CDR3 is 13 amino acids long. Germline CDR1 and CDR2: KGHSH and LQKENI. The CDR3 DNA sequence: TGTGCCAGCTCTGGGGGGGTGTCCAGAGGCTACACCTTC. Amino acids: CASSGGVSRGYTF.

The V gene is TRBV11-2, the J gene TRBJ2-5; TRBD2 might be the D (7 bases). V lost 3 bases and J 5 bases, leaving 19 bases between the germline ends. The CDR3 has 16 residues. Germline CDR1 SGHAT, CDR2 FQNNGV. The CDR3 nucleotides are TGTGCCAGCAGCTTGTTGGCTAATACGGGGGGCGAGACCCAGTACTTC. Translation: CASSLLANTGGETQYF.

This rearrangement joins TRBV5-6 to TRBJ2-5; a possible D gene is TRBD1 (7 bases). The germline V gene has CDR1 SGHDT and CDR2 YYEEEE. Trimming took 0 bases from V and 6 from J, leaving 12 bases between them. The CDR3 spans 14 residues. As DNA, the CDR3 is TGTGCCAGCAGCTTGGAGGGGGCGGGAAAGACCCAGTACTTC. Its protein product is CASSLEGAGKTQYF.

The rearrangement joins TRBV30 to TRBJ1-5, with TRBD1 identical over 7 bases. V was clipped by 1 base and J by 11 bases; unmatched bases: 8. Germline CDR1 is GTSNPN and CDR2 is SVGIG (reference sequence). The CDR3 runs 13 residues. The CDR3 sequence is CAWSEAGGLAQHF. As DNA, the CDR3 is TGTGCCTGGAGTGAGGCAGGGGGTTTGGCCCAGCATTTT.

This clone was observed once. This chain connects TRBV10-3 to TRBJ2-3; 8 bases are a match to TRBD2. V lost 6 bases to trimming and J lost 3 bases; unmatched junction nucleotides: 8. Germline CDR1 reads ENHRY; CDR2 reads SYGVKD. This CDR3 region has 15 residues. CDR3 amino acids: CAISASGGGTDTQYF. The CDR3 nucleotides are TGTGCCATCAGCGCGAGCGGGGGAGGTACAGATACGCAGTATTTT.

The chain carries TRBV5-3 and TRBJ2-7; 8 bases are shared with TRBD1. TRBV5-3 carries the ORF label, with uncertain function. The CDR3 is 15 residues long. J gave up 4 bases and V 0 bases, and 6 bases lay outside the gene matches. The CDR3 bases are TGTGCCAGAAGCTTGGGGACAGGGTTTGGTTACGAGCAGTACTTC. This translates into CARSLGTGFGYEQYF.

This chain uses TRBV21-1 with TRBJ1-4; no DNA check was done on the table's D call, TRBD1. TRBV21-1 is given as a pseudogene. The CDR3 loop spans 15 amino acids. The CDR3 region is CASSKTDRGNEKLFF. DNA of the CDR3: TGTGCCAGCAGCAAAACGGACAGGGGTAATGAAAAACTGTTTTTT.

The V call is TRBV10-3, the J call TRBJ2-7; possibly TRBD1 for D (6 bases). V was pared by 4 bases and J by 0 bases, with 10 bases between. The CDR3 runs 14 residues. Germline values: CDR1 ENHRY, CDR2 SYGVKD. The CDR3 spells CAISGGTSSYEQYF. For the CDR3, the DNA is TGTGCCATCAGTGGGGGGACATCCTCCTACGAGCAGTACTTC.

The rearrangement joins TRBV28 to TRBJ2-7, with TRBD2 matching 7 bases. CDR3 length equals 14 residues. CDR1 is MDHEN, CDR2 SYDVKM, per germline. The junction had 5 bases not matched to a gene; V was cut back by 3 bases and J by 3 bases. CDR3 sequence: CASSFAGVGYEQYF. The CDR3 coding sequence is TGTGCCAGCAGTTTTGCGGGGGTGGGCTACGAGCAGTACTTC.

A note on this clone: In the same sample, other DNA sequences code for this CDR3. V gene TRBV5-1 combines with J gene TRBJ2-7; 11 positions agree with TRBD2. Germline CDR1 is SGHRS and CDR2 is YFSETQ. J gave up 2 bases and V 2 bases, and 3 bases lay outside the gene matches. This CDR3 is 15 amino acids long. This chain's CDR3 is CASSFTSGGPYEQYF. CDR3 sequence (DNA): TGCGCCAGCAGCTTCACTAGCGGGGGACCCTACGAGCAGTACTTC.

The J gene is TRBJ1-5, the V gene TRBV5-4; D unclear. Germline assignment: CDR1 SGHNT and CDR2 YYREEE (reference sequence). The ends were cut back, 4 bases at V and 5 bases at J, with 13 bases in the middle. There are 14 residues in the CDR3. CDR3 in amino acids: CASSPSWRDQPQHF. Here the CDR3 DNA reads TGTGCCAGCAGCCCGAGCTGGAGGGATCAGCCCCAGCATTTT.

This chain uses TRBV13 with TRBJ2-7, with TRBD2 identical over 9 bases. Losses at the gene ends were 2 bases for V and 8 bases for J; bases not matched to a gene: 13. This CDR3 has 16 residues. Germline V lookup: CDR1 PRHDT, CDR2 FYEKMQ (reference sequence). CDR3 sequence (DNA): TGTGCCAGCAGCTTATGGGCTAGCGGGGAGTTTTGGAAGCAGTACTTC. Translated: CASSLWASGEFWKQYF. The variable domain in full, completed from reference TRBV13 and TRBJ2-7, reads AAGVIQSPRHLIKEKRETATLKCYPIPRHDTVYWYQQGPGQDPQFLISFYEKMQSDKGSIPDRFSAQQFSDYHSELNMSSLELGDSALYFCASSLWASGEFWKQYFGPGTRLTVT.

This clone was seen just once. Other DNA sequences within the sample encode an identical CDR3. The chain employs TRBV9 and TRBJ2-2; TRBD1 is a possible D gene (6 bases). The CDR3 has 17 amino acids. Looked up from germline, CDR1 is SGDLS and CDR2 is YYNGEE. V was cut by 4 bases and J by 1 base, with 17 bases left in between. The CDR3 coding sequence is TGTGCCAGCAGCCTTAAGCAGGTGGGACAGAACACCGGGGAGCTGTTTTTT. It yields the protein CASSLKQVGQNTGELFF.

V usage is TRBV18 and J usage is TRBJ1-2; D is undetermined. CDR3 size: 16 residues. CDR1 is KGHSH, CDR2 LQKENI, per germline. V was cut by 2 bases and J by 4 bases, with 17 bases left in between. This CDR3 reads CASSPMELWGGYGYTF. CDR3 nucleotides: TGTGCCAGCTCACCAATGGAATTATGGGGAGGCTATGGCTACACCTTC.

This clone occurred a few times. The J gene is TRBJ1-2, the V gene TRBV9; a possible D gene is TRBD1 (5 bases). Trimming took 6 bases from V and 0 from J, leaving 18 bases between them. There are 16 residues in the CDR3. The germline V gene has CDR1 SGDLS and CDR2 YYNGEE. The CDR3 loop reads CASNPWADKPNYGYTF. The CDR3 nucleotides read TGTGCCAGCAACCCATGGGCGGACAAACCTAACTATGGCTACACCTTC.